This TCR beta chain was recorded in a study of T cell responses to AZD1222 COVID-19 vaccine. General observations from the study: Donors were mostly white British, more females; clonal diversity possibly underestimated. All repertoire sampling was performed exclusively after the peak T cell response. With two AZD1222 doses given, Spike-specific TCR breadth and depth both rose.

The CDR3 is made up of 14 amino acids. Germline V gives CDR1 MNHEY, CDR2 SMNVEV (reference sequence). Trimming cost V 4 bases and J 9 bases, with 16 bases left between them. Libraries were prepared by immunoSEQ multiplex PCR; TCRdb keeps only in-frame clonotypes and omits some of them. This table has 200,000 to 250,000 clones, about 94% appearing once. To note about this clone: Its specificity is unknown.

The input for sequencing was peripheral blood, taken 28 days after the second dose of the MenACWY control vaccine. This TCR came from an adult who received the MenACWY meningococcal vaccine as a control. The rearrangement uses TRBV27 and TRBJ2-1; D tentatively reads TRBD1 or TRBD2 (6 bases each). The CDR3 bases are TGTGCCAGCAGTTGGGGGGCGCCCGGGAGTGAGCAGTTCTTC. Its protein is CASSWGAPGSEQFF.